Below are 12 T cell receptor beta chains sequenced from a single sample in a study of blood T cell repertoires in COVID-19. Assay used: immunoSEQ multiplex PCR; TCRdb lists only in-frame clones, some missing. The data contain some 120,000 clones, around 85% of them singletons. The material sequenced was peripheral blood. The receptors here all came from a woman of 80 years or more with COVID-19, enrolled during active disease.

The gene calls are TRBV28 and TRBJ2-7, with D perhaps TRBD1 (6 bases). V was pared by 5 bases and J by 6 bases, with 11 bases between. From germline, CDR1 is MDHEN and CDR2 SYDVKM. This CDR3 has 12 amino acids. For the CDR3, the DNA is TGTGCCAGCAGTAATTACAGGGTCGAGCAGTACTTC. The encoded protein is CASSNYRVEQYF.

The rearrangement joins TRBV28 to TRBJ1-2; 9 nucleotides match TRBD1. Per the germline V gene, CDR1 is MDHEN and CDR2 is SYDVKM. This CDR3 has 16 residues. The trim removed 6 bases at V and 4 bases at J, leaving 12 bases unmatched. CDR3 sequence reads: CASSYPGTGTTYGYTF. CDR3 coding DNA: TGTGCCAGCAGCTACCCCGGGACAGGGACTACCTATGGCTACACCTTC.

This sequence joins TRBV5-4 and TRBJ2-7, with 11 positions matching TRBD1. From germline, CDR1 is SGHNT and CDR2 YYREEE (reference sequence). With 0 bases clipped from V and 5 bases from J, the junction kept 7 bases outside the gene matches. This CDR3 is built from 16 residues. CDR3 sequence: CASSLALGQGADEQYF. As DNA, the CDR3 is TGTGCCAGCAGCTTGGCCCTAGGACAGGGGGCGGACGAGCAGTACTTC.

This rearrangement joins TRBV6-2 or TRBV6-3 to TRBJ1-2; D possibly corresponds to TRBD1 (5 bases). CDR1 and CDR2 (germline): MNHEY, SVGEGT. V was trimmed by 2 bases and J by 4 bases, leaving 17 bases between them. This CDR3 spans 16 amino acids. The CDR3, as DNA: TGTGCCAGCAGTTACCCAGGGAAGTGGGGACTCTATGGCTACACCTTC. Translation gives CASSYPGKWGLYGYTF.

The V gene is TRBV10-3, the J gene TRBJ2-7; the match to TRBD2 covers 10 bases. This CDR3 contains 16 residues. V dropped 0 bases and J dropped 5; count of bases not matched to a gene: 7. Germline V CDR1 and CDR2: ENHRY, SYGVKD. The CDR3 sequence is CAISESSLSGRHEQYF. CDR3 nucleotides: TGTGCCATCAGTGAGTCGAGCCTTAGCGGGAGGCACGAGCAGTACTTC.

This clone was observed a few times. The rearrangement joins TRBV27 to TRBJ2-7; 13 bases agree with TRBD2. V gave up 5 bases and J gave up 3 bases; unmatched junction bases: 10. CDR1 is MNHEY, CDR2 SMNVEV, per germline (reference sequence). The CDR3 consists of 17 residues. CDR3: CASSPGTSGISFYEQYF. The CDR3 nucleotides are TGTGCCAGCAGTCCCGGGACTAGCGGGATTTCCTTCTACGAGCAGTACTTC.

The chain has TRBV7-9 and TRBJ1-2; possible D gene TRBD1, 6 bases. The ends were cut back, 2 bases at V and 14 bases at J, with 15 bases in the middle. This CDR3 region has 12 residues. CDR1 is SEHNR, CDR2 FQNEAQ, per germline (reference sequence). CDR3 nucleotides: TGTGCCAGCAGCTTACCCGCCATTGGACAGACCTTC. Protein: CASSLPAIGQTF. Supplemented by reference TRBV7-9 and TRBJ1-2, the full variable domain reads DTGVSQNPRHKITKRGQNVTFRCDPISEHNRLYWYRQTLGQGPEFLTYFQNEAQLEKSRLLSDRFSAERPKGSFSTLEIQRTEQGDSAMYLCASSLPAIGQTFGSGTRLTVV.

The genes are TRBV5-1 and TRBJ2-1; D may be TRBD2 (5 bases). The CDR3 extends over 15 amino acids. V was pared by 8 bases and J by 0 bases, with 15 bases between. CDR1 is SGHRS, CDR2 YFSETQ, per germline. This CDR3 reads CASSRRLSSYNEQFF. The CDR3 region has the DNA TGCGCCAGTTCTAGGAGGCTAAGCTCCTACAATGAGCAGTTCTTC.

V is TRBV7-9 and J is TRBJ2-6; the D is unclear. Germline V gives CDR1 SEHNR, CDR2 FQNEAQ (reference sequence). This CDR3 has 17 residues. V gave up 4 bases and J gave up 0 bases, with 13 bases separating them. The CDR3 nucleotides read TGTGCCAGCAGCTCCGCCCGGGTCACCTCTGGGGCCAACGTCCTGACTTTC. This codes for CASSSARVTSGANVLTF.

This clone occurred a few times. The CDR3 spells CATSSDLNQPQHF. The CDR3 coding sequence is TGTGCCACCAGCAGCGATCTAAATCAGCCCCAGCATTTT. The chain combines TRBV15 with TRBJ1-5; D uncertain. The CDR3 is 13 residues long. The V and J ends lost 3 bases and 4 bases respectively, with 7 bases between them. From germline, CDR1 is LNHNV and CDR2 YYDKDF (reference sequence). The variable domain in full, completed from reference TRBV15 and TRBJ1-5, reads DAMVIQNPRYQVTQFGKPVTLSCSQTLNHNVMYWYQQKSSQAPKLLFHYYDKDFNNEADTPDNFQSRRPNTSFCFLDIRSPGLGDTAMYLCATSSDLNQPQHFGDGTRLSIL.

In its sample, this clone was seen once. The chain uses TRBV3-1 (or the pseudogene TRBV3-2) and TRBJ1-2, with D uncertain. Germline lookup yields CDR1 LGHDT and CDR2 YNNKEL (reference sequence). This CDR3 has 11 amino acids. V was trimmed by 1 base and J by 10 bases, leaving 7 bases between them. For the CDR3, the DNA is TGTGCCAGCAGCCAAGGAATAGTCTACACCTTC. Its translation: CASSQGIVYTF.

V is TRBV28 and J is TRBJ1-2, with TRBD1 as a possible D gene (5 bases). The germline V gene has CDR1 MDHEN and CDR2 SYDVKM. This CDR3 spans 12 amino acids. The V end was cut by 8 bases, the J end by 2 bases, with 9 bases between. DNA of the CDR3: TGTGCCAGCGGGGGGTTAAACTATGGCTACACCTTC. Residues: CASGGLNYGYTF.